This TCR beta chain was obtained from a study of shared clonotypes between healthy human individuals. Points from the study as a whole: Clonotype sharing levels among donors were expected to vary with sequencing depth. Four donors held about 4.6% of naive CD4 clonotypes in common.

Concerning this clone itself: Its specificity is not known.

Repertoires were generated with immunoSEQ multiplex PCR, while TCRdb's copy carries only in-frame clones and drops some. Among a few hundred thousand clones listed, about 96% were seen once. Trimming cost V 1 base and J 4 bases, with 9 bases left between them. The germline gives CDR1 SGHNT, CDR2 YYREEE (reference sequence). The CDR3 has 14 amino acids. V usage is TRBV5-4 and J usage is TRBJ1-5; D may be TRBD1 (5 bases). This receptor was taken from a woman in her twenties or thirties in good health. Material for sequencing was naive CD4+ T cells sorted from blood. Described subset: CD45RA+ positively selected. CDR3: CASSLQGDNQPQHF. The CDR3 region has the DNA TGTGCCAGCAGCTTGCAGGGCGATAATCAGCCCCAGCATTTT. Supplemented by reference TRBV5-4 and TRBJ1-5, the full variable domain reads ETGVTQSPTHLIKTRGQQVTLRCSSQSGHNTVSWYQQALGQGPQFIFQYYREEENGRGNFPPRFSGLQFPNYSSELNVNALELDDSALYLCASSLQGDNQPQHFGDGTRLSIL.